This T cell receptor beta chain was retrieved from a study of T cell repertoires in cytomegalovirus infection. At the level of the study: Well-studied HLA-B-restricted CMV epitopes were used in the study alongside recently identified HLA-C-restricted ones. Public TCR beta signatures were indicative of both CMV infection and a matching HLA type. Broader study findings: Dominant in the ex vivo response were TCR beta clonotypes restricted by HLA-C and specific for CMV. Carriers of CMV plus the relevant HLA were identified by cumulative public TCR beta family frequency.

TCRdb re-called the reads through MiXCR, storing one row per CDR3 protein. The table records about a million distinct CDR3 sequences, around 30% of them present only once. The CDR3 extends over 16 amino acids. Trimming stripped 4 bases from V and 0 bases from J, with 13 bases between. CDR1 and CDR2 (germline): MNHEY, SVGEGT. This clonotype has only a few counts. As yet, its antigen is unknown. The V and J genes are TRBV6-2 or TRBV6-3 and TRBJ2-1, with D uncertain. The origin of this receptor is a human donor in good health (CMV status not recorded). Some clones in this sample may be carry-over from other donors' samples. This material consisted of cultured CD8+ T cells from PBMCs, taken from culture after CMV antigen stimulation. CDR3 amino acids: CASSSPRLSSYNEQFF. The CDR3 nucleotides are TGTGCCAGCAGTTCCCCCCGCCTGAGCTCCTACAATGAGCAGTTCTTC.